These 8 T cell receptor beta chains came from one sample sequenced in a study of cytomegalovirus exposure and HLA in healthy donors. Generated by immunoSEQ multiplex PCR, the TCRdb table keeps only in-frame clones and is missing some. The table lists 150,000 to 200,000 clones, around 84% of them singletons, with over 10% in the top ten. The specimen sequenced was PBMCs. Receptors originate from a woman aged 25 to 39 in good health and CMV-seropositive.

The chain employs TRBV19 and TRBJ2-5, with 9 nucleotides matching TRBD2. J gave up 4 bases and V 3 bases, and 9 bases lay outside the gene matches. Germline V CDR1 and CDR2: LNHDA, SQIVND (reference sequence). This CDR3 spans 16 amino acids. The CDR3 reads CASSIGGGRASETQYF. CDR3 nucleotide sequence: TGTGCCAGTAGTATCGGGGGCGGGAGGGCCTCAGAGACCCAGTACTTC.

The V and J genes are TRBV5-6 and TRBJ2-7, with a weak D call TRBD1 (7 bases). Germline V CDR1 and CDR2: SGHDT, YYEEEE. The CDR3 length is 17 residues. The V end was cut by 5 bases, the J end by 2 bases, with 23 bases between. CDR3 sequence reads: CASSRPGQAGSPYEQYF. The CDR3 nucleotides are TGTGCCAGCAGTCGCCCTGGACAGGCGGGATCTCCCTACGAGCAGTACTTC.

For this clone: This specimen includes other DNA sequences encoding the same CDR3. The chain recombines TRBV28 with TRBJ1-1, with D perhaps TRBD1 (5 bases). The V gene's germline CDR1 is MDHEN and CDR2 SYDVKM. Trimming stripped 4 bases from V and 8 bases from J, with 8 bases between. The CDR3 is 11 amino acids. The CDR3 region is CASSSHREAFF. The CDR3 DNA sequence: TGTGCCAGCAGTTCGCACAGGGAAGCTTTCTTT.

This clone was detected a few times. The chain couples TRBV2 to TRBJ1-2, with TRBD1 matching over 7 bases. The CDR3 spans 13 residues. Germline V CDR1 and CDR2: SNHLY, FYNNEI. V lost 4 bases, J lost 4 bases, and 3 bases stayed unmatched. Written as DNA, the CDR3 is TGTGCCAGCAGTGTGGGGACAGCCTATGGCTACACCTTC. This sequence encodes CASSVGTAYGYTF. Variable domain in full (rest from reference TRBV2 and TRBJ1-2): EPEVTQTPSHQVTQMGQEVILRCVPISNHLYFYWYRQILGQKVEFLVSFYNNEISEKSEIFDDQFSVERPDGSNFTLKIRSTKLEDSAMYFCASSVGTAYGYTFGSGTRLTVV.

V and J are TRBV15 and TRBJ1-5, with 7 bases fitting TRBD1. Germline lookup yields CDR1 LNHNV and CDR2 YYDKDF (reference sequence). V gave up 4 bases and J gave up 4 bases; unmatched junction bases: 1. The CDR3 is 13 residues long. The CDR3 region has the DNA TGTGCCACCAGCAAGACAGGGAATCAGCCCCAGCATTTT. Protein product: CATSKTGNQPQHF.

The rearrangement joins TRBV12-2 to TRBJ2-1; the DNA was not compared with TRBD2, the D call given in the table. TRBV12-2 is flagged as a pseudogene. This CDR3 is 20 amino acids long. The CDR3 region is CASRSKWASGDPSSYNEQFF. The CDR3 coding sequence is TGTGCAAGTCGCTCCAAATGGGCTAGCGGGGACCCTTCCTCCTACAATGAGCAGTTCTTC.

This chain joins TRBV6-5 and TRBJ2-7; maybe TRBD1 (6 bases). The germline V and J ends were trimmed by 5 bases and 7 bases, with 18 bases remaining between them. CDR1 and CDR2 from the germline V gene are MNHEY and SVGAGI. The CDR3 is made up of 14 amino acids. The CDR3 nucleotides are TGTGCCAGCAGTCCGACAGGACGGAGACATGAGCAGTACTTC. Translation: CASSPTGRRHEQYF.

This clone was observed a single time. The chain joins TRBV6-1 to TRBJ1-5, with D tentatively TRBD1 (6 bases). The CDR3 consists of 14 residues. Germline V CDR1 and CDR2: MNHNS, SASEGT. Trimming took off 1 base at V and 16 bases at J, with 20 bases between the two ends. DNA of the CDR3: TGTGCCAGCAGTGAAGATGAGATTTGGGGGCGCCCCCATTTT. As protein: CASSEDEIWGRPHF.